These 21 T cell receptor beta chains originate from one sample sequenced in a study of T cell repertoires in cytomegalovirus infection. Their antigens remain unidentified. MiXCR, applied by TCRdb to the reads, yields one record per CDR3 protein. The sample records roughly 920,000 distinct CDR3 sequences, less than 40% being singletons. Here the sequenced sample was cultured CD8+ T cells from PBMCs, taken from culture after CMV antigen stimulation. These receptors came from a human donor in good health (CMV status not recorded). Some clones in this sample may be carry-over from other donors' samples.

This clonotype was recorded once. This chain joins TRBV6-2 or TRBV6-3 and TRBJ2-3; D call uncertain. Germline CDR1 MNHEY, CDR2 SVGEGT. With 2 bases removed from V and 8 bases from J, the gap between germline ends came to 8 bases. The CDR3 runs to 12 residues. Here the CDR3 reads CASSYPRSTQYF. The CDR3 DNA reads TGTGCCAGCAGTTACCCCAGGAGTACGCAGTATTTT.

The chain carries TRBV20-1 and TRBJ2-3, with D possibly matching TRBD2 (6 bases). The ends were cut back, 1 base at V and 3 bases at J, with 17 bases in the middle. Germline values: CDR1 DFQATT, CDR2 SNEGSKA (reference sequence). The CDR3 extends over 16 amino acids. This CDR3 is CSARGLADRGTDTQYF. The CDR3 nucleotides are TGCAGTGCTAGAGGATTAGCGGACCGTGGGACAGATACGCAGTATTTT.

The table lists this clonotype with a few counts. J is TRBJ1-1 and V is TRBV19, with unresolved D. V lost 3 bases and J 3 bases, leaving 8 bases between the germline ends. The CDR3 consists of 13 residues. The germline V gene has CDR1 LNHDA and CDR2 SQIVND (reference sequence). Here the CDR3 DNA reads TGTGCCAGTAGTATGGAAGGTGACACTGAAGCTTTCTTT. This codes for CASSMEGDTEAFF.

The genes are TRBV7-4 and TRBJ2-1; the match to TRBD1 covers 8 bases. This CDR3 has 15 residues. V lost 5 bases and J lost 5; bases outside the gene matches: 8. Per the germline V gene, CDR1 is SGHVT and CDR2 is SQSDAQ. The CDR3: CASSRQTGADNEQFF. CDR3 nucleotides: TGTGCCAGCAGCAGACAGACAGGGGCGGACAATGAGCAGTTCTTC.

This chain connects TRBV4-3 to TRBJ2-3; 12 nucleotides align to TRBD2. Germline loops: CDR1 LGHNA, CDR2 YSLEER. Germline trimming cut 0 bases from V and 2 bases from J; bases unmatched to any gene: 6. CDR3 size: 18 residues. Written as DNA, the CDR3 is TGCGCCAGCAGCCAAGATTCTAGCGGGGGGGATTACACAGATACGCAGTATTTT. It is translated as CASSQDSSGGDYTDTQYF.

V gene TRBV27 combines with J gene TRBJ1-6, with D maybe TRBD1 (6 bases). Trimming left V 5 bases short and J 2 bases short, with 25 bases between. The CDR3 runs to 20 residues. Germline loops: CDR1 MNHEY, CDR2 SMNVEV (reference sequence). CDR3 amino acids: CASSPRRGRGIRTYNSPLHF. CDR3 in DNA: TGTGCCAGCAGTCCCCGTCGTGGCAGGGGAATTAGGACCTATAATTCACCCCTCCACTTT.

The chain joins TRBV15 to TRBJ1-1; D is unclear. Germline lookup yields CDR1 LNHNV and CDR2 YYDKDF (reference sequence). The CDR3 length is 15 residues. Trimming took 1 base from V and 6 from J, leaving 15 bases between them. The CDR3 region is CATSRGALPGAEAFF. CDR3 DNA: TGTGCCACCAGCAGAGGGGCCCTACCGGGTGCTGAAGCTTTCTTT. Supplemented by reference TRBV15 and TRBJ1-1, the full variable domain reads DAMVIQNPRYQVTQFGKPVTLSCSQTLNHNVMYWYQQKSSQAPKLLFHYYDKDFNNEADTPDNFQSRRPNTSFCFLDIRSPGLGDTAMYLCATSRGALPGAEAFFGQGTRLTVV.

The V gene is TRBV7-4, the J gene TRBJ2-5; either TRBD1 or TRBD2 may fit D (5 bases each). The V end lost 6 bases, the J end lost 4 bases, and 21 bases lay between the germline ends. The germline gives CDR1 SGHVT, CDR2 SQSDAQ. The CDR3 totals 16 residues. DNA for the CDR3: TGTGCCAGCAGATTCGAGAGAGTAGGGACCCGAGAGACCCAGTACTTC. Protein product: CASRFERVGTRETQYF.

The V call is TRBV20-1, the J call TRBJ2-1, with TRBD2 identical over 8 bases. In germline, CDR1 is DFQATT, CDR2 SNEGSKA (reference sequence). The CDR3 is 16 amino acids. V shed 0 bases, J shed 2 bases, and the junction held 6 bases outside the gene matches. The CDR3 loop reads CSARDRLAGTYNEQFF. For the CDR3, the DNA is TGCAGTGCTAGAGATCGGTTAGCGGGGACCTACAATGAGCAGTTCTTC.

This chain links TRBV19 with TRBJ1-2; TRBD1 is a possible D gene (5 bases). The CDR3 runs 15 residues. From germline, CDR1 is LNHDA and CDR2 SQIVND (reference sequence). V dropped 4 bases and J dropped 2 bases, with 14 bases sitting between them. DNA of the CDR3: TGTGCCAGTAGTACCTCCAATTGGGACAACTATGGCTACACCTTC. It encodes CASSTSNWDNYGYTF.

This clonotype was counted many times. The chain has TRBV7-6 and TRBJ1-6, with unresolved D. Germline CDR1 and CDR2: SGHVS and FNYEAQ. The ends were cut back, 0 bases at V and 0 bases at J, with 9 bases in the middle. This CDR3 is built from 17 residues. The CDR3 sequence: CASSLAPYSSYNSPLHF. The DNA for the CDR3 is TGTGCCAGCAGCTTAGCGCCCTACAGCTCCTATAATTCACCCCTCCACTTT. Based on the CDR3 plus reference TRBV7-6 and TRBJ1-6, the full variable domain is GAGVSQSPRYKVTKRGQDVALRCDPISGHVSLYWYRQALGQGPEFLTYFNYEAQQDKSGLPNDRFSAERPEGSISTLTIQRTEQRDSAMYRCASSLAPYSSYNSPLHFGNGTRLTVT.

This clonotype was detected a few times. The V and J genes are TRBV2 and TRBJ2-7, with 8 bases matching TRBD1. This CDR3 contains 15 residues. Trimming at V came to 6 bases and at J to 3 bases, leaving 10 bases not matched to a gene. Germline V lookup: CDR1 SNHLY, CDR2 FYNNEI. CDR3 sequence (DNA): TGTGCCAGCAGCGTCCCGGGACAGGCTCTCTACGAGCAGTACTTC. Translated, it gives CASSVPGQALYEQYF.

CDR3 nucleotides: TGTGCCAGCAGCTTAGGGCACAGCTCCTACGAGCAGTACGTC. This translates into CASSLGHSSYEQYV. This chain connects TRBV7-8 to TRBJ2-7, with D uncertain. The CDR3 has 14 residues. Germline CDR1 is SGHVS and CDR2 is FQNEAQ. V gave up 1 base and J gave up 0 bases, with 7 bases separating them.

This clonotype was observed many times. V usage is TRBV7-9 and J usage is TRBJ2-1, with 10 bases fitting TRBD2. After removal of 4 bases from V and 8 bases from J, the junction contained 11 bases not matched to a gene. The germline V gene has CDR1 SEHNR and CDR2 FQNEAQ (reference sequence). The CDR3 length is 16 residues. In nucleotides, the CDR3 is TGTGCCAGCAGCTCTCCGAGGAGCGGGGGGGCGGATGAGCAGTTCTTC. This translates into CASSSPRSGGADEQFF. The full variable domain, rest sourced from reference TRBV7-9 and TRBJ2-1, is DTGVSQNPRHKITKRGQNVTFRCDPISEHNRLYWYRQTLGQGPEFLTYFQNEAQLEKSRLLSDRFSAERPKGSFSTLEIQRTEQGDSAMYLCASSSPRSGGADEQFFGPGTRLTVL.

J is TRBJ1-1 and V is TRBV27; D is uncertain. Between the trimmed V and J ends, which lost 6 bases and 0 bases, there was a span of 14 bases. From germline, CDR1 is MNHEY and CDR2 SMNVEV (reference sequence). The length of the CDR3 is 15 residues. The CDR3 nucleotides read TGTGCCAGCAGATATAGGAGTGGGGTGAACACTGAAGCTTTCTTT. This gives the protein CASRYRSGVNTEAFF.

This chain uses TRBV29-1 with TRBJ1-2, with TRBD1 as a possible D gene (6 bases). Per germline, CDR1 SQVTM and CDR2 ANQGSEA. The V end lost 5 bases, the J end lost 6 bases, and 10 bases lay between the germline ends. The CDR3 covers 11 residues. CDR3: CSVPRGNGYTF. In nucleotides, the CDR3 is TGCAGCGTTCCCAGGGGAAATGGCTACACCTTC.

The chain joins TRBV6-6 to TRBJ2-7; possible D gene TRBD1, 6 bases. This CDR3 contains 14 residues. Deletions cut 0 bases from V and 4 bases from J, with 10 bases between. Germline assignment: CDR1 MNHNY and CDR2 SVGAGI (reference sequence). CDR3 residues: CASSYSARGYEQYF. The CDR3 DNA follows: TGTGCCAGCAGTTACTCGGCCAGGGGATACGAGCAGTACTTC.

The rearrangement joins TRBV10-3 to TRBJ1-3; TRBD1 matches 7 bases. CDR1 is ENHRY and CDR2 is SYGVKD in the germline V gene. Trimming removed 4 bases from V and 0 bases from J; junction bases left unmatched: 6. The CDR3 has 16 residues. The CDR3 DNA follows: TGTGCCATCAGTGGGCCGGACAGGTACTCTGGAAACACCATATATTTT. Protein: CAISGPDRYSGNTIYF.

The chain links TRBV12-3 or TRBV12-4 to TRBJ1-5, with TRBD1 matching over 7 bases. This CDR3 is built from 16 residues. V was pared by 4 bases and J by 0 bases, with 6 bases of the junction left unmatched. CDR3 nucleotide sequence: TGTGCCAGCAGTTACCGGACAGGAGATAGCAATCAGCCCCAGCATTTT. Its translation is CASSYRTGDSNQPQHF.

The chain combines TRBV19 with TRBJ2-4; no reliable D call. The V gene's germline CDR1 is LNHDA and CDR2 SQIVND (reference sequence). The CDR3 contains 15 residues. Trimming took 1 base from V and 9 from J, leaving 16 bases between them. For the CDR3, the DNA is TGTGCCAGTAGTATAGTTAAGGGCCCCAAGGTCATTCAGTACTTC. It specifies CASSIVKGPKVIQYF.

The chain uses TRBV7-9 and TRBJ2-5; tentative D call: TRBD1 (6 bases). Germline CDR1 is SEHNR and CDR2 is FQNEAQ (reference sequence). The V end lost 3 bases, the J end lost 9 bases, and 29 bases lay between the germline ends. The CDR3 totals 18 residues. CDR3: CASSFVLSQGIPVEAQYF. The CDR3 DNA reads TGTGCCAGCAGCTTTGTCCTGTCCCAGGGGATACCAGTGGAGGCCCAGTACTTC.